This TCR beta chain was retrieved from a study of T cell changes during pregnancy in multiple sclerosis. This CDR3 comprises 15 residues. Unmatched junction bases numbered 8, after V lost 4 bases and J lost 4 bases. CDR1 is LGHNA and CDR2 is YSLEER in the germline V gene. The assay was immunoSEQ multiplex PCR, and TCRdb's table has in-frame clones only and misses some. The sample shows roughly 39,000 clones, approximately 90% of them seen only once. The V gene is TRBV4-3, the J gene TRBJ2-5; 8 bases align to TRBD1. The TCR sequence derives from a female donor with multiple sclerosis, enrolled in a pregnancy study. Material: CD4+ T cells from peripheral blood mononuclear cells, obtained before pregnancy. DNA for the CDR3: TGCGCCAGCAGCCCGGGACAGGCGGTGGGAGAGACCCAGTACTTC. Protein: CASSPGQAVGETQYF.